This TCR beta chain was captured by sequencing in a study of regulatory T cells in long-lasting Graves disease. A single count supports this clonotype. Its specificity is not known. The germline gene is not matched at one end of the junction; a read error may be the cause. Per germline, CDR1 SGHTA and CDR2 FQGNSA. This CDR3 contains 14 residues. Time point: newly diagnosed GD, antithyroid drugs for less than 3 months. Extracted RNA from PBMCs served as the source of the TCR library. With iRepertoire HTBI primers and Arm-PCR of CDR3 regions, TCR beta libraries were built. Each CDR3 protein is one row after TCRdb ran MiXCR on the multiplex PCR reads. The sample has around 250,000 distinct CDR3 sequences, around 19% seen once; the top ten hold approximately 14%. General study points: Persistent disease favored TRBV28, TRBJ1-2 and TRBJ2-5.

Separately, the same data were catalogued under a study of T cells in Graves' hyperthyroidism and ophthalmopathy. From that report: Graves' hyperthyroidism is called stable when ophthalmopathy does not progress within 18 months. The hyperthyroidism patients had all been newly diagnosed, and their disease duration was under 2 months. Their ages ranged from 18 to 65 years.

The J gene is TRBJ2-7, the V gene TRBV7-2, with a possible D match to TRBD2 (5 bases). The sample in question was peripheral blood mononuclear cells (PBMCs), obtained at new diagnosis, from a patient treated with antithyroid drugs. This TCR derives from a woman between 25 and 40 years old with Graves disease. This CDR3 is CANSTGRGCGEQYF. The CDR3 DNA sequence: TGTGCCAACAGCACTGGACGAGGGTGTGGGGAGCAGTACTTC.